What follows describes a single T cell receptor (beta chain). As yet, its antigen is unknown. Although they were nominally healthy when sampled, donors likely had unrecorded immune exposures. The PCR made use of 60 Vbeta and 13 Jbeta primers. Profiled with immunoSEQ multiplex PCR; TCRdb holds only in-frame clones, not every one. Of about 140,000 clones in the sample, around 80% are singletons; the top ten hold around 2.5%. The entry originates in a study of cytomegalovirus exposure and HLA in healthy donors. General study points: A missense DCLRE1C variant was associated with V- and J-gene trimming of TCR beta chains in a later analysis, and an independent cohort replicated the association.

The CDR3 is 18 residues long. The V gene's germline CDR1 is LGHNT and CDR2 FRNRAP. V lost 1 base and J 11 bases, leaving 29 bases between the germline ends. The source of this sequence is a man between 45 and 60 years old in good health and CMV-seronegative. The chain links TRBV12-5 to TRBJ1-1, with D perhaps TRBD1 (6 bases). Specimen: PBMCs. CDR3 nucleotide sequence: TGTGCTAGTGGTTTGGGGGGCGACAGGCGAGGGCATCGGGGAATGGCTTTCTTT. This codes for CASGLGGDRRGHRGMAFF. Supplemented by reference TRBV12-5 and TRBJ1-1, the full variable domain reads DARVTQTPRHKVTEMGQEVTMRCQPILGHNTVFWYRQTMMQGLELLAYFRNRAPLDDSGMPKDRFSAEMPDATLATLKIQPSEPRDSAVYFCASGLGGDRRGHRGMAFFGQGTRLTVV.